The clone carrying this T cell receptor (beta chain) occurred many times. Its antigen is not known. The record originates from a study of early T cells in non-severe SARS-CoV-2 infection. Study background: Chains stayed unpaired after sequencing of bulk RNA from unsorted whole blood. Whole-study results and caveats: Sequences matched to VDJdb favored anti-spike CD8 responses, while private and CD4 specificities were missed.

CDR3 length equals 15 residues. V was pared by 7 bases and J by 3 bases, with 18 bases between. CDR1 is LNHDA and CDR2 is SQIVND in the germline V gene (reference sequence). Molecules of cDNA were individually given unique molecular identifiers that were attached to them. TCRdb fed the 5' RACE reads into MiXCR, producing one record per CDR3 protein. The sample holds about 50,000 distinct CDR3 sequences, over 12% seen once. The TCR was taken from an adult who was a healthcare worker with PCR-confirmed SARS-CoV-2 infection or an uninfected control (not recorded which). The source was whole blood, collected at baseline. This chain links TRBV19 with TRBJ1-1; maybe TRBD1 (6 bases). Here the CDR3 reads CASKLGAVLDTEAFF. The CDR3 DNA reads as TGTGCCAGTAAGCTGGGGGCGGTTCTGGACACTGAAGCTTTCTTT.